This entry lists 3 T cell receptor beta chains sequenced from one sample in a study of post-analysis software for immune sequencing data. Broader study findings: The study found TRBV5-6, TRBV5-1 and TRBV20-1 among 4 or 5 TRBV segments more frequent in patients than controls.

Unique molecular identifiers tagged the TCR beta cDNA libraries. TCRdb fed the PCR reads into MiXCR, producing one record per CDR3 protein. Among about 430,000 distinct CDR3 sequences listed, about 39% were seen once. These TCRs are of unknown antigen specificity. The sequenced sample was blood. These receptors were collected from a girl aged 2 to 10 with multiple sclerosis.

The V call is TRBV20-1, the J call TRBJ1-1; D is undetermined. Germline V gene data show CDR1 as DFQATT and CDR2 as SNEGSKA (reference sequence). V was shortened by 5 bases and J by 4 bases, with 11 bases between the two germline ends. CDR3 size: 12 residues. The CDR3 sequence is CSALDGGTEAFF. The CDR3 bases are TGCAGTGCTCTGGACGGTGGCACTGAAGCTTTCTTT.

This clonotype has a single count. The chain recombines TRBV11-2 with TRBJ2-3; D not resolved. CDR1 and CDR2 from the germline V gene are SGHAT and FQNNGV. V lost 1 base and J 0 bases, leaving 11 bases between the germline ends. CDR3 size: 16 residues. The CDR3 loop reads CASSLARARSTDTQYF. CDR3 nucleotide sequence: TGTGCCAGCAGCTTAGCCCGGGCGAGAAGCACAGATACGCAGTATTTT.

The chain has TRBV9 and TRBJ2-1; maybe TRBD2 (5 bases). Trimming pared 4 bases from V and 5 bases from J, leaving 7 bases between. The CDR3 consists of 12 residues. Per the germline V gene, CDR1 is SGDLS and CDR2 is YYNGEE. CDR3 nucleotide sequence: TGTGCCAGCAGCCCTAGCCACAATGAGCAGTTCTTC. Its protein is CASSPSHNEQFF.